Below, one TCR beta chain is given with its context. As originally analysed: Amplification from reference gene primers served as the basis for estimated nucleated cell counts. Profiled with immunoSEQ multiplex PCR; TCRdb holds only in-frame clones, not every one. V, J and clone size reflect that table, while D and trimming were determined from the DNA. The data contain 100,000 or so clones, about 90% of them seen just once; the ten biggest clones take up just under 4%. This entry is derived from a study of blood T cell repertoires in COVID-19. For the study at large: Sites across the United States, Italy and Spain contributed samples from acute and convalescent COVID-19. Sources were T cells, B-cell-depleted T cells, or PBMCs; the material itself was cDNA or gDNA.

The specimen was peripheral blood. This sequence was found in a woman between 50 and 59 years old in a cohort sampled during active COVID-19.

The CDR3 coding sequence is TGTGCCACCAGTGATCCATCCACTAGCGAAATTTACAATGAGCAGTTCTTC. Translation gives CATSDPSTSEIYNEQFF. This chain links TRBV24-1 with TRBJ2-1; 7 bases line up with TRBD2. Germline CDR1 and CDR2: KGHDR and SFDVKD. CDR3 length: 17 residues. The trim removed 3 bases at V and 4 bases at J, leaving 11 bases unmatched.